A selection of T cell receptor beta chains follows, all from one sample in a study of blood T cell repertoires in COVID-19. Using immunoSEQ multiplex PCR, the repertoire was profiled, and TCRdb retains in-frame clones only, with some absent. In the table there are around 130,000 clones, around nine tenths of which are singletons. The sequenced sample consisted of peripheral blood. The receptors were sampled from a man aged 45-60 years with active or convalescent COVID-19. Both conserved end residues are part of each CDR3. A D gene is named only where the DNA matches it firmly. Not every row has a clone size; where given, it reads once, few, many or a size class.

j_call d_call clone_size v_call cdr3_nt cdr3_aa
TRBJ2-2 - - TRBV14 TGTGCCAGCACGACAAACACCGGGGAGCTGTTTTTT CASTTNTGELFF
TRBJ2-7 - - TRBV18 TGTGCCAGCTCCCCGACCACCACCGGGGGACTCTCCTACGAGCAGTACTTC CASSPTTTGGLSYEQYF
TRBJ1-1 TRBD1 - TRBV5-1 TGCGCCAGCAGCTTGGACAGGGGGGGATTGAACACTGAAGCTTTCTTT CASSLDRGGLNTEAFF
TRBJ2-7 - few TRBV10-1 TGCGCCAGCAGCGACAGCGCCTACAAGCAGTACTTC CASSDSAYKQYF
TRBJ2-1 TRBD1 - TRBV27 TGTGCCAGCAGACGGGACAGGGGAAACTCCTACAATGAGCAGTTCTTC CASRRDRGNSYNEQFF
TRBJ2-5 - - TRBV5-1 TGCGCCAGCAGCTCGACTACGACCGAGACCCAGTACTTC CASSSTTTETQYF
TRBJ2-7 TRBD1 - TRBV10-1 TGCGCCAGCAGTGACCTGGGACAGGGGTTCGAGCAGTACTTC CASSDLGQGFEQYF
TRBJ2-1 TRBD1 - TRBV25-1 TGTGCCAGCAGAGAGACCGGGACAGGGAAACACAATGAGCAGTTCTTC CASRETGTGKHNEQFF
TRBJ1-2 TRBD1 - TRBV10-3 TGTGCCATCAGTGAGGGGACAGGGGGGAACTATGGCTACACCTTC CAISEGTGGNYGYTF
TRBJ1-5 TRBD1 - TRBV5-6 TGTGCCAGCAGCTTTGGGACAGGGGACCCGATTAATCAGCCCCAGCATTTT CASSFGTGDPINQPQHF
TRBJ2-3 TRBD1 - TRBV10-1 TGCGCCAGCAGTGAGTCGACGGGACAGGTCCGGGATACGCAGTATTTT CASSESTGQVRDTQYF
TRBJ2-1 TRBD2 - TRBV12-5 TGTGCTAGTGGTTTGTACGACGGGACTAGCGGGTACGCTGAGCAGTTCTTC CASGLYDGTSGYAEQFF
TRBJ1-5 - - TRBV12-2 TGTGCAAGTTCGGCGGCCAATCAGCCCCAGCATTTT CASSAANQPQHF
TRBJ2-7 TRBD2 - TRBV18 TGTGCCAGCTCACCGGTAGCGGGCACTTACGAGCAGTACTTC CASSPVAGTYEQYF
TRBJ1-5 - - TRBV10-3 TGTGCCATCAGAGCTGCCCCCCTGTGGAATCAGCCCCAGCATTTT CAIRAAPLWNQPQHF
TRBJ2-1 - - TRBV21-1 TGTGCCAGCAGCCCCAAGGGGGTCCTTCGCTACTCCTACAATGAGCAGTTCTTC CASSPKGVLRYSYNEQFF